The 18 T cell receptor beta chains listed next were all sequenced from one sample in a study of shared clonotypes between healthy human individuals. TCRdb's copy holds only in-frame clones and misses some; the assay was immunoSEQ multiplex PCR. The sample includes 110,000 or so clones, more than 65% of them seen just once. Sequencing input: memory CD8+ T cells sorted from blood. The subset denotes: CD45RO+ cells pooled with CCR7-negative TemRA cells. These receptors all come from a woman aged 25 to 39 in good health.

The chain recombines TRBV7-9 with TRBJ1-3, with TRBD1 matching 8 bases. Germline V gene sequence: CDR1 SEHNR, CDR2 FQNEAQ (reference sequence). V dropped 5 bases and J dropped 6; count of bases not matched to a gene: 9. This CDR3 comprises 15 residues. The CDR3 DNA follows: TGTGCCAGCAGCCCAGAGACAGGGGCGCCAAACACCATATATTTT. Amino acids: CASSPETGAPNTIYF.

As DNA, the CDR3 is TGTGCCAGCAGCTTGGCCAAAGGATCAGCGGCGTACCAAGAGACCCAGTACTTC. This translates into CASSLAKGSAAYQETQYF. The V and J genes are TRBV5-6 and TRBJ2-5; TRBD2 is a possible D gene (5 bases). The germline V and J ends were trimmed by 0 bases and 0 bases, with 18 bases remaining between them. From germline, CDR1 is SGHDT and CDR2 YYEEEE. This CDR3 has 18 amino acids.

This CDR3 is CASRRQGPTEAFF. As DNA, the CDR3 is TGTGCCAGCAGGAGACAGGGCCCCACTGAAGCTTTCTTT. The chain has TRBV6-5 and TRBJ1-1, with 7 nucleotides matching TRBD1. The CDR3 runs 13 residues. The germline gives CDR1 MNHEY, CDR2 SVGAGI. After removal of 6 bases from V and 4 bases from J, the junction contained 5 bases not matched to a gene.

This sequence joins TRBV4-2 and TRBJ2-7; TRBD2 matches at 8 bases. This CDR3 has 16 amino acids. The germline CDR1 and CDR2 sequences are LGHNA and YNFKEQ. V lost 0 bases and J lost 6; bases outside the gene matches: 10. The CDR3 nucleotides are TGTGCCAGCAGCCAAGATGGGCTAGCGGGTAGTAGCGAGCAGTACTTC. It is translated as CASSQDGLAGSSEQYF.

V usage is TRBV5-1 and J usage is TRBJ2-3, with a weak D call TRBD2 (6 bases). The CDR3 has 15 amino acids. V was clipped by 1 base and J by 4 bases, with 13 bases between them. Per the germline V gene, CDR1 is SGHRS and CDR2 is YFSETQ. The CDR3 reads CASSLRASGADTQYF. The CDR3 region has the DNA TGCGCCAGCAGCTTGAGGGCCTCGGGGGCAGATACGCAGTATTTT.

The chain has TRBV27 and TRBJ1-5; D unresolved. Trimming left V 6 bases short and J 1 base short, with 7 bases between. CDR1 MNHEY and CDR2 SMNVEV come from the germline V gene (reference sequence). This CDR3 contains 13 residues. The CDR3 coding sequence is TGTGCCAGCAGCCCTAAGAGCAATCAGCCCCAGCATTTT. Translating it yields CASSPKSNQPQHF.

The V call is TRBV5-1, the J call TRBJ1-3, with D unresolved. The germline V gene encodes CDR1 SGHRS and CDR2 YFSETQ. V was trimmed by 1 base and J by 0 bases, leaving 11 bases between them. The CDR3 covers 16 residues. The CDR3 reads CASSLLRADSGNTIYF. CDR3 DNA sequence: TGCGCCAGCAGCTTGTTAAGGGCCGACTCTGGAAACACCATATATTTT.

The chain joins TRBV2 to TRBJ2-7, with 10 bases identical to TRBD2. From germline, CDR1 is SNHLY and CDR2 FYNNEI. V shed 1 base, J shed 1 base, and the junction held 1 base outside the gene matches. The length of the CDR3 is 15 residues. Here the CDR3 DNA reads TGTGCCAGCAGTGAAGAAGCGGGAGGGTCCTACGAGCAGTACTTC. Translating gives CASSEEAGGSYEQYF.

The gene calls are TRBV9 and TRBJ2-7; either TRBD1 or TRBD2 may supply D (5 bases each). This CDR3 is 13 amino acids long. Trimming pared 2 bases from V and 6 bases from J, leaving 12 bases between. From germline, CDR1 is SGDLS and CDR2 YYNGEE. The CDR3 DNA sequence: TGTGCCAGCAGCGTCCAGGGAGTCGGCGAGCAGTACTTC. It specifies CASSVQGVGEQYF.

The rearrangement uses TRBV5-6 and TRBJ1-5, with D unresolved. CDR3 length: 14 amino acids. Per the germline V gene, CDR1 is SGHDT and CDR2 is YYEEEE. Trimming cost V 4 bases and J 6 bases, with 14 bases left between them. The CDR3 coding sequence is TGTGCCAGCAGCCTCATGACCGGGTTTCAGCCCCAGCATTTT. Encoded protein: CASSLMTGFQPQHF.

This chain uses TRBV6-5 with TRBJ2-7, with D unresolved. The germline V and J ends were trimmed by 0 bases and 5 bases, with 11 bases remaining between them. This CDR3 is built from 14 residues. Germline V gene data show CDR1 as MNHEY and CDR2 as SVGAGI. The CDR3 region is CASSYSGPGNEQYF. In nucleotides, the CDR3 is TGTGCCAGCAGTTACTCCGGGCCAGGCAACGAGCAGTACTTC.

This clone was recorded at least ten times. The chain has TRBV6-1 and TRBJ1-2; the match to TRBD1 covers 11 bases. CDR1 and CDR2 (germline): MNHNS, SASEGT. The CDR3 is made up of 16 amino acids. Trimming at V came to 4 bases and at J to 5 bases, leaving 9 bases not matched to a gene. CDR3 loop: CASSGTGGALFYGYTF. CDR3 DNA: TGTGCCAGCAGTGGGACAGGGGGCGCTTTGTTTTATGGCTACACCTTC.

CDR3: CASNKGQGEINEQFF. The CDR3 nucleotides read TGTGCCAGCAACAAGGGACAGGGTGAGATCAATGAGCAGTTCTTC. This chain joins TRBV2 and TRBJ2-1; TRBD1 matches at 9 bases. Trimming removed 7 bases from V and 6 bases from J; junction bases left unmatched: 10. This CDR3 comprises 15 residues. In germline, CDR1 is SNHLY, CDR2 FYNNEI.

This sequence joins TRBV13 and TRBJ2-7; D gene uncertain. Germline V lookup: CDR1 PRHDT, CDR2 FYEKMQ (reference sequence). The CDR3 runs to 14 residues. V was cut by 3 bases and J by 1 base, with 10 bases left in between. The CDR3 protein is CASSFSRPSYEQYF. The CDR3 region has the DNA TGTGCCAGCAGCTTCTCACGGCCGTCCTACGAGCAGTACTTC.

This clone was seen just once. This chain uses TRBV4-1 with TRBJ2-7; TRBD2 might be the D (5 bases). The CDR3 is 14 amino acids. The germline V and J ends were trimmed by 5 bases and 2 bases, with 13 bases remaining between them. The V gene's germline CDR1 is MGHRA and CDR2 YSYEKL. CDR3: CASSMQLGTYEQYF. CDR3 in DNA: TGCGCCAGCAGCATGCAACTAGGAACCTACGAGCAGTACTTC.

The CDR3 nucleotides are TGCAGCGTTGAGTGGATGGGCAGCCAGAGGGCCACTGAAGCTTTCTTT. It is translated as CSVEWMGSQRATEAFF. V usage is TRBV29-1 and J usage is TRBJ1-1; D is uncertain. Germline CDR1 and CDR2: SQVTM and ANQGSEA. V shed 3 bases and J shed 4 bases, with 21 bases lying between them. CDR3 length: 16 residues.

The chain employs TRBV27 and TRBJ1-2; D might be TRBD1 (5 bases). Per the germline V gene, CDR1 is MNHEY and CDR2 is SMNVEV (reference sequence). V lost 2 bases, J lost 6 bases, and 13 bases lay in between. This CDR3 is 14 amino acids long. The CDR3 DNA sequence: TGTGCCAGCAGTTTACTATGGGGGATAGATGGCTACACCTTC. This encodes CASSLLWGIDGYTF.

The genes are TRBV5-1 and TRBJ2-3, with D possibly called TRBD1 or TRBD2 (5 bases each). This CDR3 region has 15 residues. The V and J ends lost 0 bases and 1 base respectively, with 9 bases between them. Germline V gene lookup returns CDR1 SGHRS and CDR2 YFSETQ. The CDR3 DNA is TGCGCCAGCAGCTTGGCGGGGCTCGGCACAGATACGCAGTATTTT. It encodes CASSLAGLGTDTQYF.